The sample holds many counts of the clone carrying this T cell receptor beta chain. Unsorted whole blood yielded the blood RNA, and germline DNA was also extracted. The data were obtained in a study of tumor-infiltrating lymphocytes in primary liver carcinoma. cDNA specific to TCR beta was made from roughly 500 ng of total RNA, with a constant-region primer employed for priming. Three-round nested multiplex PCR performed with slightly modified ARM-PCR produced the TCR beta libraries. Using its own MiXCR run on the multiplex PCR reads, TCRdb lists one record per CDR3 protein. There are under 200,000 distinct CDR3 sequences in the sample; 65% occur only once, and about 7.1% lies in the top ten. The TCR sequence derives from a woman in her fifties or sixties with primary liver carcinoma and hepatitis B virus infection. The sequenced sample was peripheral blood.

The CDR3 region has the DNA TGTGCCATCCGGGGGGGGACTGAAGCTTTCTTT. Its translation: CAIRGGTEAFF. The gene calls are TRBV10-3 and TRBJ1-1; D is possibly TRBD1 (5 bases). CDR3 length: 11 residues. Germline CDR1 reads ENHRY; CDR2 reads SYGVKD. V shed 8 bases and J shed 5 bases, with 9 bases lying between them.